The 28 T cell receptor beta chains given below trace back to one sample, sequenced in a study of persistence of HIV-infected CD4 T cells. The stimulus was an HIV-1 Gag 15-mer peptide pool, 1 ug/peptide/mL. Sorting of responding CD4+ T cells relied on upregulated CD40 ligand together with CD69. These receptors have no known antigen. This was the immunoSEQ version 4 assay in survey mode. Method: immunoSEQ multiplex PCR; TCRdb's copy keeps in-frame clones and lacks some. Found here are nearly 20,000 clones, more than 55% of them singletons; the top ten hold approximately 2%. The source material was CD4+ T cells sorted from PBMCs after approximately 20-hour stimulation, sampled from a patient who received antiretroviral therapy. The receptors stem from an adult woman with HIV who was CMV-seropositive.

The CDR3 sequence: CAWSVPGGVGTQYF. CDR3 sequence (DNA): TGTGCCTGGAGTGTCCCCGGGGGTGTTGGGACCCAGTACTTC. This sequence joins TRBV30 and TRBJ2-5; tentative D call: TRBD2 (6 bases). Germline CDR1 reads GTSNPN; CDR2 reads SVGIG (reference sequence). Trimming removed 0 bases at V and 7 bases at J, with 15 bases between. The CDR3 has 14 residues.

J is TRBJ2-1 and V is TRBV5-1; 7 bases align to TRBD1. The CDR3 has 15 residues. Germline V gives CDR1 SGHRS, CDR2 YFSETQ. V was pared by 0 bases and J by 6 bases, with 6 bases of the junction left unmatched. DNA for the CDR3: TGCGCCAGCAGCTTGGGACAGGGACCGTTCAATGAGCAGTTCTTC. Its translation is CASSLGQGPFNEQFF.

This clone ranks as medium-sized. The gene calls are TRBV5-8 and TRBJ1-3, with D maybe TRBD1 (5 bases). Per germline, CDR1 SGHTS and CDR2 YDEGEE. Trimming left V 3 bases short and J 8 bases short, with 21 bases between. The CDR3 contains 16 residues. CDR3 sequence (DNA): TGTGCCAGCAGCTGGGGGACGATTCCAACGGAAGACACCATATATTTT. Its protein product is CASSWGTIPTEDTIYF. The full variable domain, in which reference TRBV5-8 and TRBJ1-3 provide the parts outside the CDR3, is EAGVTQSPTHLIKTRGQQATLRCSPISGHTSVYWYQQALGLGLQFLLWYDEGEERNRGNFPPRFSGRQFPNYSSELNVNALELEDSALYLCASSWGTIPTEDTIYFGEGSWLTVV.

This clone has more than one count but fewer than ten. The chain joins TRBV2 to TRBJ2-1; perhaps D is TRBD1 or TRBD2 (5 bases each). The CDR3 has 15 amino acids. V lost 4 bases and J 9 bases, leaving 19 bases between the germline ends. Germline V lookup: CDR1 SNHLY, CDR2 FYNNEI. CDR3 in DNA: TGTGCCAGCAGTGTATCACGGGGCCCGGATGGTGAGCAGTTCTTC. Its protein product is CASSVSRGPDGEQFF.

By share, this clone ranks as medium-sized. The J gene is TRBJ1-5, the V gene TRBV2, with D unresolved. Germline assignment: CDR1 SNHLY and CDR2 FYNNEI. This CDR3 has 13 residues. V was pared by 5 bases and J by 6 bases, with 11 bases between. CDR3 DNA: TGTGCCAGCAGTAAAGGGCTGAGTCAGCCCCAGCATTTT. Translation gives CASSKGLSQPQHF.

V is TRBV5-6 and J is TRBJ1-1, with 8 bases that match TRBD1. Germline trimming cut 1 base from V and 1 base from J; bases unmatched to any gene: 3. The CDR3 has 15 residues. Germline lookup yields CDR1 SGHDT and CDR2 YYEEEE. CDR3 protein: CASSLRDRSNTEAFF. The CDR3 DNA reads TGTGCCAGCAGCTTGAGGGACAGGTCGAACACTGAAGCTTTCTTT.

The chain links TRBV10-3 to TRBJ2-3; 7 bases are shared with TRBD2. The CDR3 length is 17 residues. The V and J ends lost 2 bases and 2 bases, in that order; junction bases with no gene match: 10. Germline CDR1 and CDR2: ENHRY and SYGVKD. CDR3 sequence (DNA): TGTGCCATCAGTGAGGCCGCGGAGCGGGGTACCACAGATACGCAGTATTTT. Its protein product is CAISEAAERGTTDTQYF.

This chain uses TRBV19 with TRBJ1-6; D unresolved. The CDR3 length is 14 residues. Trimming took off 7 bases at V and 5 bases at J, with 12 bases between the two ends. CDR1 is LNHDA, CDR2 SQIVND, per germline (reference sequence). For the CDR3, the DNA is TGTGCCAGTACGGGCGCAGCTAATAATTCACCCCTCCACTTT. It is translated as CASTGAANNSPLHF.

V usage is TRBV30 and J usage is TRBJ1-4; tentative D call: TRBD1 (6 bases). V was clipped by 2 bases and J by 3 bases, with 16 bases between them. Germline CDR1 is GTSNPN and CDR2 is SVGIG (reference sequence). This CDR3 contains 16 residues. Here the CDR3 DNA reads TGTGCCTGGAGTCGGGGGGGCGAGAGAGCTAATGAAAAACTGTTTTTT. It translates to CAWSRGGERANEKLFF.

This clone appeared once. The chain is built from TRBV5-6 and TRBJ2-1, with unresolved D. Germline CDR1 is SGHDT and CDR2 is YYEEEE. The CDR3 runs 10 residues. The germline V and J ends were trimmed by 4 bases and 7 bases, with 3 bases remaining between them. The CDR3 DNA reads TGTGCCAGCAGCCAGAATGAGCAGTTCTTC. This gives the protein CASSQNEQFF. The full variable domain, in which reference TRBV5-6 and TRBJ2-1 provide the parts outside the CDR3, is DAGVTQSPTHLIKTRGQQVTLRCSPKSGHDTVSWYQQALGQGPQFIFQYYEEEERQRGNFPDRFSGHQFPNYSSELNVNALLLGDSALYLCASSQNEQFFGPGTRLTVL.

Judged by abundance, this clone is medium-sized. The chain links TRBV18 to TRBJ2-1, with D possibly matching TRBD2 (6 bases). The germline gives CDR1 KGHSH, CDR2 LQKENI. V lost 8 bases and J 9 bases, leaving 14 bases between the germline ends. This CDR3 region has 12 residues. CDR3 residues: CASASGEGEQFF. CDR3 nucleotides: TGTGCCAGCGCGTCGGGGGAAGGTGAGCAGTTCTTC. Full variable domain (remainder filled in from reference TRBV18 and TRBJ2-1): NAGVMQNPRHLVRRRGQEARLRCSPMKGHSHVYWYRQLPEEGLKFMVYLQKENIIDESGMPKERFSAEFPKEGPSILRIQQVVRGDSAAYFCASASGEGEQFFGPGTRLTVL.

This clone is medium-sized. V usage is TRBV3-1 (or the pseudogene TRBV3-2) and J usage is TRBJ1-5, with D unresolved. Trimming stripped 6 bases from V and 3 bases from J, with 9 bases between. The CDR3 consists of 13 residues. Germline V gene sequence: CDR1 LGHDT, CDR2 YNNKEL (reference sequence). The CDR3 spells CASSPGLNQPQHF. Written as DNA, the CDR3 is TGTGCCAGCAGTCCCGGACTCAATCAGCCCCAGCATTTT.

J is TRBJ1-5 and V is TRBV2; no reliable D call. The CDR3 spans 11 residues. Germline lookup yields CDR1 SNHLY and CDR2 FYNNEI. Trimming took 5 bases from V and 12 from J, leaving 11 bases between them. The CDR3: CASSKEKDQHF. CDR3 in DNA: TGTGCCAGCAGTAAAGAAAAGGACCAGCATTTT.

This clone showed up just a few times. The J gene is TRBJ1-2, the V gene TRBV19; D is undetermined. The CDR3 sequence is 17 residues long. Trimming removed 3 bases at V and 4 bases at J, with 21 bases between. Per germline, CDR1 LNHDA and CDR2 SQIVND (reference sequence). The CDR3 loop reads CASSISGGTRLTYGYTF. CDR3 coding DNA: TGTGCCAGTAGTATCTCGGGCGGCACCCGACTTACCTATGGCTACACCTTC.

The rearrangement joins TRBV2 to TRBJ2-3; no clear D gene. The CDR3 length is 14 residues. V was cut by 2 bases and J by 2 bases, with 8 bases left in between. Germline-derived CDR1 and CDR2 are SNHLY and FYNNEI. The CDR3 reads CASSELATTDTQYF. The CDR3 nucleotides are TGTGCCAGCAGTGAACTTGCGACCACAGATACGCAGTATTTT. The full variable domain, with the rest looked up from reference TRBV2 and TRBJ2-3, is EPEVTQTPSHQVTQMGQEVILRCVPISNHLYFYWYRQILGQKVEFLVSFYNNEISEKSEIFDDQFSVERPDGSNFTLKIRSTKLEDSAMYFCASSELATTDTQYFGPGTRLTVL.

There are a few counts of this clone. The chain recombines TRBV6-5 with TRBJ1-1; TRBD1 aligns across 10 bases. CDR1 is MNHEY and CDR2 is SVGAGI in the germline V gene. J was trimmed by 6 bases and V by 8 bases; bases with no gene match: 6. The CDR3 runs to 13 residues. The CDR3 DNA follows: TGTGCCAGCGTCCGGGACAGGGGCGCTGAAGCTTTCTTT. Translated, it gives CASVRDRGAEAFF.

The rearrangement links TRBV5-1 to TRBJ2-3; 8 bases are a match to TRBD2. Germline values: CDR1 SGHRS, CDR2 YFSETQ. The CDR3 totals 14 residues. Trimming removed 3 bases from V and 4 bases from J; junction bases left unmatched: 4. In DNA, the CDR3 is TGCGCCAGCAGCTCAGGACTAGCTGCAGATACGCAGTATTTT. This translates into CASSSGLAADTQYF. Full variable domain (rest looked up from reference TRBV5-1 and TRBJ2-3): KAGVTQTPRYLIKTRGQQVTLSCSPISGHRSVSWYQQTPGQGLQFLFEYFSETQRNKGNFPGRFSGRQFSNSRSEMNVSTLELGDSALYLCASSSGLAADTQYFGPGTRLTVL.

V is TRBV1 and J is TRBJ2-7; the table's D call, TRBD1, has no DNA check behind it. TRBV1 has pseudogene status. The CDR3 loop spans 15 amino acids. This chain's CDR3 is CTSTTTGQGICEQYF. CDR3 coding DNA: TGCACCAGCACCACCACGGGACAGGGAATCTGCGAGCAGTACTTC.

CDR3 sequence reads: CASSRPGTVGEKLFF. The CDR3 DNA reads as TGTGCCAGCAGTCGACCCGGGACAGTCGGGGAAAAACTGTTTTTT. The chain couples TRBV7-6 to TRBJ1-4, with 7 nucleotides matching TRBD1. This CDR3 is 15 amino acids long. CDR1 is SGHVS and CDR2 is FNYEAQ in the germline V gene. The V gene end was trimmed by 6 bases and the J gene end by 8 bases; junction bases not matched to a gene: 12.

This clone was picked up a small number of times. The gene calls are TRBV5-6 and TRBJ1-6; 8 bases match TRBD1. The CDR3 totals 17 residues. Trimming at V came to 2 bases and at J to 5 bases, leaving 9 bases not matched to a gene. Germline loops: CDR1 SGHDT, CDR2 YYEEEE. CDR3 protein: CASSFWDRHFDNSPLHF. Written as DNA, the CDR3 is TGTGCCAGCAGCTTCTGGGACAGGCACTTTGATAATTCACCCCTCCACTTT.

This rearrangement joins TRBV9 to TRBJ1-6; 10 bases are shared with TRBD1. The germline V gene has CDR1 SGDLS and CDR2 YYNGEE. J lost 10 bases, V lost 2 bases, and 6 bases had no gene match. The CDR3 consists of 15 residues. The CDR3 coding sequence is TGTGCCAGCAGCGTGGGGACAGGGGAAAACTCACCCCTCCACTTT. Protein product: CASSVGTGENSPLHF.

This CDR3 reads CSVPTTGNTEAFF. CDR3 bases: TGCAGCGTTCCTACCACAGGGAACACTGAAGCTTTCTTT. This chain uses TRBV29-1 with TRBJ1-1; weak D call: TRBD1 (5 bases). The germline V gene encodes CDR1 SQVTM and CDR2 ANQGSEA. The CDR3 has 13 amino acids. Trimming left V 5 bases short and J 1 base short, with 11 bases between.

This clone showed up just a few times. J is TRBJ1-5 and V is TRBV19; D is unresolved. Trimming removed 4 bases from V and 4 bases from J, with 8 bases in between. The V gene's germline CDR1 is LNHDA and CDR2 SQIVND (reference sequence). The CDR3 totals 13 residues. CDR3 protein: CASSRTVNQPQHF. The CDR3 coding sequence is TGTGCCAGTAGTAGAACAGTAAATCAGCCCCAGCATTTT. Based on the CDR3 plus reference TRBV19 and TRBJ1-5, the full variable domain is DGGITQSPKYLFRKEGQNVTLSCEQNLNHDAMYWYRQDPGQGLRLIYYSQIVNDFQKGDIAEGYSVSREKKESFPLTVTSAQKNPTAFYLCASSRTVNQPQHFGDGTRLSIL.

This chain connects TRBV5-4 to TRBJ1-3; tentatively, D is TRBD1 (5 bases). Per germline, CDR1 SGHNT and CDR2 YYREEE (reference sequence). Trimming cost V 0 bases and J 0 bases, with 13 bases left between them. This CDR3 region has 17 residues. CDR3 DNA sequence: TGTGCCAGCAGCTTGGAGGGAGGCGGACACTCTGGAAACACCATATATTTT. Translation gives CASSLEGGGHSGNTIYF. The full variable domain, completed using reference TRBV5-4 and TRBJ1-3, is ETGVTQSPTHLIKTRGQQVTLRCSSQSGHNTVSWYQQALGQGPQFIFQYYREEENGRGNFPPRFSGLQFPNYSSELNVNALELDDSALYLCASSLEGGGHSGNTIYFGEGSWLTVV.

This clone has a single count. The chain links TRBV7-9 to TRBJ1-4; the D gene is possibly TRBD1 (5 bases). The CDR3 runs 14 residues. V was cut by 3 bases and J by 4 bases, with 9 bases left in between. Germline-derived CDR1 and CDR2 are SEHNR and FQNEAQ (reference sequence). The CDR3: CASSFRQGNEKLFF. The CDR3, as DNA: TGTGCCAGCAGCTTTCGGCAGGGTAATGAAAAACTGTTTTTT.

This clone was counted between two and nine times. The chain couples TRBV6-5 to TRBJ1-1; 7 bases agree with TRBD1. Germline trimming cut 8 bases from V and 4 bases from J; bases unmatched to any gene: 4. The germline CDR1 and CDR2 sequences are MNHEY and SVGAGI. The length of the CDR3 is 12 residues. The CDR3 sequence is CASRPGGTEAFF. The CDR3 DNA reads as TGTGCCAGCCGTCCAGGGGGCACTGAAGCTTTCTTT.

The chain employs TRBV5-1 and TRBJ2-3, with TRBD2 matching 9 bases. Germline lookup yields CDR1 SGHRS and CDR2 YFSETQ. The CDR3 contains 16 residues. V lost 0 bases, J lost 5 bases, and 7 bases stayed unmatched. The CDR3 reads CASSLGRGGAEDTQYF. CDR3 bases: TGCGCCAGCAGCTTGGGGCGCGGGGGGGCAGAAGATACGCAGTATTTT.

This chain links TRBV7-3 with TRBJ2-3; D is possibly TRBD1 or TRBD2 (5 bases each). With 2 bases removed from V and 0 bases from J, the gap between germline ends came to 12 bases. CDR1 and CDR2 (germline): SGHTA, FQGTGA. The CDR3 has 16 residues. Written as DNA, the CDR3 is TGTGCCAGCAGCTTATCCTCGGGGCCGAGCACAGATACGCAGTATTTT. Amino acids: CASSLSSGPSTDTQYF. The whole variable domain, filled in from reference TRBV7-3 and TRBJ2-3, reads GAGVSQTPSNKVTEKGKYVELRCDPISGHTALYWYRQSLGQGPEFLIYFQGTGAADDSGLPNDRFFAVRPEGSVSTLKIQRTERGDSAVYLCASSLSSGPSTDTQYFGPGTRLTVL.